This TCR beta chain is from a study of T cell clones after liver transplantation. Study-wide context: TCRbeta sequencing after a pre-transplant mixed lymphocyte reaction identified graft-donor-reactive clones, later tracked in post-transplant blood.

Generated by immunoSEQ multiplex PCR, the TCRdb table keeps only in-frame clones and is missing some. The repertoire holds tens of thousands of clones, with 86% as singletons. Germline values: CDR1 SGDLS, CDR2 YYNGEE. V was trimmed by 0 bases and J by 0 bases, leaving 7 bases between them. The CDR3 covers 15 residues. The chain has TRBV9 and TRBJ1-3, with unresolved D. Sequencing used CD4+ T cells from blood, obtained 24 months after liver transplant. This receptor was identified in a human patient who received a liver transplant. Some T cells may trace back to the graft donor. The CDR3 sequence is CASSVDPLSGNTIYF. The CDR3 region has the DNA TGTGCCAGCAGCGTAGATCCCCTCTCTGGAAACACCATATATTTT. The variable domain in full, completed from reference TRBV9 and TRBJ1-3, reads DSGVTQTPKHLITATGQRVTLRCSPRSGDLSVYWYQQSLDQGLQFLIQYYNGEERAKGNILERFSAQQFPDLHSELNLSSLELGDSALYFCASSVDPLSGNTIYFGEGSWLTVV.